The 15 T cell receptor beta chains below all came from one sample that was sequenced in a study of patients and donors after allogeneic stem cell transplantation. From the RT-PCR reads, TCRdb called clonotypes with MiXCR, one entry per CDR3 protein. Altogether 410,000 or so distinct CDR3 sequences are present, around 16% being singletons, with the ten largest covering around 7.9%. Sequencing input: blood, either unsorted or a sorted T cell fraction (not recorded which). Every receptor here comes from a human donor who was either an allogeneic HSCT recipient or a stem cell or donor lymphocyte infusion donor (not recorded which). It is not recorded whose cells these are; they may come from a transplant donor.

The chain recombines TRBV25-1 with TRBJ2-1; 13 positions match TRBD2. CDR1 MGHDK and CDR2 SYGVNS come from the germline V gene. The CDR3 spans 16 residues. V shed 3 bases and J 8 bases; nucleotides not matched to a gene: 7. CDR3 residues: CASSDSRTSGGDEQFF. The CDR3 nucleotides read TGTGCCAGCAGTGACTCCCGGACTAGCGGGGGTGATGAGCAGTTCTTC.

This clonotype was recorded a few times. CDR3 in amino acids: CASSQATDTQYF. The CDR3 coding sequence is TGTGCCAGCTCACAGGCCACAGATACGCAGTATTTT. This chain links TRBV18 with TRBJ2-3; D unresolved. The CDR3 runs 12 residues. The ends were cut back, 4 bases at V and 2 bases at J, with 4 bases in the middle. Germline V gene sequence: CDR1 KGHSH, CDR2 LQKENI.

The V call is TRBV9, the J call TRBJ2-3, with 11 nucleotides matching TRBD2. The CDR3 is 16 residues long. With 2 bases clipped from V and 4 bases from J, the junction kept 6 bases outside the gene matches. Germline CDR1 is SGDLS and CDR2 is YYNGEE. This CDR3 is CASSVRGSGGADTQYF. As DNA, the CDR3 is TGTGCCAGCAGCGTTCGTGGTAGCGGGGGGGCAGATACGCAGTATTTT.

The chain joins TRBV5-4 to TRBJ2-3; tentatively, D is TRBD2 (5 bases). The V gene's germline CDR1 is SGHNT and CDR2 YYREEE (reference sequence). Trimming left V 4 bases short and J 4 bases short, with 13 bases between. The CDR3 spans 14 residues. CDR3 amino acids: CASSTEMRADTQYF. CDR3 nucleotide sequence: TGTGCCAGCAGCACCGAGATGCGGGCAGATACGCAGTATTTT.

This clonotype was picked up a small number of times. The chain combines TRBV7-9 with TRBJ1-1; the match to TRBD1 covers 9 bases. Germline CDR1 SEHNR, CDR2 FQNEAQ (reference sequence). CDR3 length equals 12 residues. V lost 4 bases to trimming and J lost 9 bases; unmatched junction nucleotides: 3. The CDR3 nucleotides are TGTGCCAGCAGCTCGGGACAGGGTAAAGCTTTCTTT. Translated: CASSSGQGKAFF.

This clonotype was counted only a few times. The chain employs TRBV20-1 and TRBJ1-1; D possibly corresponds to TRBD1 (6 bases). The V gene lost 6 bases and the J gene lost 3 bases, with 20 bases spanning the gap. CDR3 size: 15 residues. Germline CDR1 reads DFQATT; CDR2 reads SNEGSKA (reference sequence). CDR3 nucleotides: TGCAGTGCCCCAAGTCGACAGGAGACCTACACTGAAGCTTTCTTT. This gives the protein CSAPSRQETYTEAFF.

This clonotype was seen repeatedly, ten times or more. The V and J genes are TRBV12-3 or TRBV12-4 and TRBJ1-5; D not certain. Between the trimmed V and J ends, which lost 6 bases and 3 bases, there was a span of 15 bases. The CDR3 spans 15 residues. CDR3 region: CASSRGRTINQPQHF. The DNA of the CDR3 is TGTGCCAGCAGCCGAGGTCGGACCATCAATCAGCCCCAGCATTTT.

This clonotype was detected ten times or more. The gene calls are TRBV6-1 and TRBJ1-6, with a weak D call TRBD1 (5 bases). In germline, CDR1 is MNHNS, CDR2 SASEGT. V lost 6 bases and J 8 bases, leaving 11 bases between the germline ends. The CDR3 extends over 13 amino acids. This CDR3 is CASSRGWDSPLHF. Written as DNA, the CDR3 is TGTGCCAGCAGCCGGGGCTGGGATTCACCCCTCCACTTT.

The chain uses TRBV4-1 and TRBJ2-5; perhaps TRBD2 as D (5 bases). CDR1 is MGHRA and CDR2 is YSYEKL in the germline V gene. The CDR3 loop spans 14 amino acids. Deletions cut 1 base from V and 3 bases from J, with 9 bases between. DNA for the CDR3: TGCGCCAGCAGCCAAGGGCCCGGGAAAGAGACCCAGTACTTC. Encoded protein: CASSQGPGKETQYF.

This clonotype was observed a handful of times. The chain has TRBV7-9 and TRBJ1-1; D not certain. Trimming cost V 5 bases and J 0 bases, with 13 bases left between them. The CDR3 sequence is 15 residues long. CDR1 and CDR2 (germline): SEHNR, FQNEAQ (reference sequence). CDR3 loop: CASSEGLALNTEAFF. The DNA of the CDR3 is TGTGCCAGCAGCGAGGGTCTAGCCTTGAACACTGAAGCTTTCTTT.

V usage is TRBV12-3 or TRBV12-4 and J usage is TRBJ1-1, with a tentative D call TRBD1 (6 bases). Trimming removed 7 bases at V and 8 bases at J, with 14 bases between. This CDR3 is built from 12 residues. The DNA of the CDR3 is TGTGCCAGCACCCTCGGGGGCCCCGAAGCTTTCTTT. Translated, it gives CASTLGGPEAFF.

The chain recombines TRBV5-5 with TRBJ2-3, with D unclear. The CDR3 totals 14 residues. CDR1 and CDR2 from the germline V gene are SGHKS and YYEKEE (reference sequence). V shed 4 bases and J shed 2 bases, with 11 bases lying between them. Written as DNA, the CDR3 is TGTGCCAGCAGCCTTAGCTTGACCACAGATACGCAGTATTTT. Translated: CASSLSLTTDTQYF.

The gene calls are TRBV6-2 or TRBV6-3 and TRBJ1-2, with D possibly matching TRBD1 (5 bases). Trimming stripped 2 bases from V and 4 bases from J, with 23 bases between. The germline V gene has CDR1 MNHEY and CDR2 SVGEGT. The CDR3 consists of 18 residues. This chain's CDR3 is CASSYQPPRDGYFYGYTF. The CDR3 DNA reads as TGTGCCAGCAGTTACCAACCCCCCCGGGACGGTTACTTCTATGGCTACACCTTC.

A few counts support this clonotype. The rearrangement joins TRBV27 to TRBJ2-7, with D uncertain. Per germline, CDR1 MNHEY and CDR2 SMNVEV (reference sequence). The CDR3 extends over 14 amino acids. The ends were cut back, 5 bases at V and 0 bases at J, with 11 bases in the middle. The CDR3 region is CASSTTHNSYEQYF. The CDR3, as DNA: TGTGCCAGCAGTACTACCCACAACTCCTACGAGCAGTACTTC.

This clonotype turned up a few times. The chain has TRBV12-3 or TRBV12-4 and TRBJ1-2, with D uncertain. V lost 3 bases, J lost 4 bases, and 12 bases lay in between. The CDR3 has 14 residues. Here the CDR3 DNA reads TGTGCCAGCAGTTTCCGGCAAGAGGCCTATGGCTACACCTTC. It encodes CASSFRQEAYGYTF.